This T cell receptor (beta chain) was identified in a study of shared clonotypes between healthy human individuals. Overall study results and limits: Among donors, clonotype sharing was expected to be affected by sequencing depth. Blood was the sole source, and tissue repertoires probably differ.

The CDR3 consists of 12 residues. The ends lost 7 bases at V and 12 bases at J; junction bases unmatched: 9. Germline values: CDR1 MNHEY, CDR2 SVGAGI. A single count supports this clone. As yet, its antigen is unknown. Deep level was the assay's run setting. PBMC DNA, left unsorted, was sequenced on ten immunoSEQ deep assay plates. Clones were read by immunoSEQ multiplex PCR, and TCRdb kept only the in-frame ones, dropping some. The sample contains 490,000 or so clones, 76% of which appear only once. The sequencing sample was made of PBMCs. The V and J genes are TRBV6-5 and TRBJ2-1; 7 bases are a match to TRBD1. This sequence was found in a woman aged 40-49 years in good health. Some clones in this sample may be carry-over from other donors' samples. The CDR3 region is CASTSSGGLQFF. The CDR3 DNA is TGTGCCAGCACCAGCTCAGGGGGTTTGCAGTTCTTC.